Sequencing of this T cell receptor (beta chain) was carried out in a study of T cell changes during pregnancy in multiple sclerosis. The protocol was immunoSEQ multiplex PCR, while the TCRdb copy is restricted to in-frame clones and leaves out a portion. This table has 75,000 to 100,000 clones, about 92% appearing once. This TCR was sampled from a female donor with multiple sclerosis, enrolled in a pregnancy study. This specimen consisted of peripheral blood, obtained after pregnancy.

The DNA for the CDR3 is TGTGCCAGCAGCTCCTGGGGACAAGCGGGAGTAGATGAGAATGAGCAGTTCTTC. Protein sequence: CASSSWGQAGVDENEQFF. V is TRBV7-6 and J is TRBJ2-1; 8 bases agree with TRBD2. This CDR3 is built from 18 residues. The V gene end was trimmed by 4 bases and the J gene end by 7 bases; junction bases not matched to a gene: 18. Germline lookup yields CDR1 SGHVS and CDR2 FNYEAQ.